This T cell receptor (beta chain) was retrieved from a study of T cell repertoires in cytomegalovirus infection. TCRdb re-derived calls from the reads in MiXCR, one entry per CDR3 protein. The table shows about 340,000 distinct CDR3 sequences, with about 28% occurring only once. Both ends counted, the CDR3 spans 19 residues. Concerning this clonotype: The antigen is not known. Because the CDR3's place on the DNA is in doubt, the DNA is left out and the CDR3 is given as listed by TCRdb.

The rearrangement links TRBV7-5 to TRBJ1-4; the DNA was not used to check the table's D call, TRBD1. TRBV7-5 is given as a pseudogene. The clonotype comes from a human donor in good health (CMV status not recorded). Some clones in this sample may be carry-over from other donors' samples. The input for sequencing was cultured PBMCs, taken from culture after CMV antigen stimulation. The CDR3 here is CISVPEAQTGQKGNEKLFF.